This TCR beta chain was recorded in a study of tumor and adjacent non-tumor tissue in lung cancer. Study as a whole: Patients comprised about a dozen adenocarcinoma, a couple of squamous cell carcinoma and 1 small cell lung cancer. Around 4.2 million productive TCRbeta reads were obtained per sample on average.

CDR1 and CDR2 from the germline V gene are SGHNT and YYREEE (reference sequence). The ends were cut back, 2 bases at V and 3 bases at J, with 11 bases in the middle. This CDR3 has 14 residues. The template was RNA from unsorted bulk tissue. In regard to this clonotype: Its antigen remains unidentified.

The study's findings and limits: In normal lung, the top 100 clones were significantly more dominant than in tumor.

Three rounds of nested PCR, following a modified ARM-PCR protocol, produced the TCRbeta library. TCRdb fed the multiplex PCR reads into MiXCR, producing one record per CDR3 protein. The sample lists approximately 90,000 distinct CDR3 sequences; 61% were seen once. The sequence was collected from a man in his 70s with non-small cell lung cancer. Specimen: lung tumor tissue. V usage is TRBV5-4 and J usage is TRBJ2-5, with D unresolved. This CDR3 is CASSFGTQKETQYF. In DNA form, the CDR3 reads TGTGCCAGCAGCTTTGGCACTCAAAAAGAGACCCAGTACTTC.